Given below is one T cell receptor beta chain in context. Its antigen is not known. Analysis of PBMCs was direct, with no culture step. The data originate from a study of neoadjuvant anti-PD-1 for oral cavity cancer. Study details: Around day 43, patients without progression received a fourth nivolumab dose before surgery. Study-wide results and limits: Post-nivolumab, blood T cell clonality was significantly elevated in non-responders.

CDR1 is SGHRS and CDR2 is YFSETQ in the germline V gene. V was trimmed by 1 base and J by 1 base, leaving 13 bases between them. The CDR3 runs 16 residues. Here immunoSEQ multiplex PCR was the method, and the copy in TCRdb shows in-frame clones only, minus some. The repertoire holds 17,000 or so clones, with approximately 72% as singletons. This sequence joins TRBV5-1 and TRBJ2-3; D possibly corresponds to TRBD2 (5 bases). The sample was PBMCs, taken before nivolumab (anti-PD-1) treatment. The receptor comes from a person between 35 and 79 years old with oral cavity squamous cell carcinoma. CDR3 nucleotides: TGCGCCAGCAGCTTGCCGGGTGGGAGCGGCACAGATACGCAGTATTTT. Its protein product is CASSLPGGSGTDTQYF.